This TCR beta chain emerged from a study of T cells in Graves' hyperthyroidism and ophthalmopathy. This clonotype was seen ten or more times. The CDR3 regions of TCR beta were amplified from RNA transcripts. When the TCR CDR3 underwent first-round RT-PCR, the HTBI primer set was used. TCRdb itself ran the multiplex PCR reads through MiXCR, one entry per CDR3 protein. The sample consists of some 800,000 distinct CDR3 sequences, roughly 40% of them appearing once. V gave up 4 bases and J gave up 2 bases, with 15 bases separating them. There are 14 residues in the CDR3. Germline V gene lookup returns CDR1 SQVTM and CDR2 ANQGSEA. The patients, who ranged from 18 to 65 in age, presented with newly diagnosed hyperthyroidism lasting under 2 months. Isolation of PBMCs was performed on 9.5 to 10 ml fresh peripheral blood.

V and J are TRBV29-1 and TRBJ2-7, with D possibly TRBD2 on 6 matching bases. Specimen: blood. The source is a man between 18 and 35 years old with Graves' hyperthyroidism. The CDR3 nucleotides read TGCAGCGTTGCGGCGGGGTCGTACGCCTACGAGCAGTACTTC. Protein sequence: CSVAAGSYAYEQYF.